The T cell receptor beta chain under discussion was sequenced for a study of cytomegalovirus exposure and HLA in healthy donors. The PCR contained 60 Vbeta and 13 Jbeta primers. Assay: immunoSEQ multiplex PCR; the TCRdb copy retains only in-frame clones and omits some. Its listing shows about 160,000 clones. Study results and limitations: Rarity characterized most TCR sequences, yet some public TCRs appeared in many donors.

Looked up from germline, CDR1 is SGHRS and CDR2 is YFSETQ. The V end was cut by 0 bases, the J end by 6 bases, with 10 bases between. The CDR3 is 13 amino acids. Notes on this clone: The antigen remains undetermined.

The sequence was collected from a man between 25 and 39 years old in good health and CMV-seronegative. The rearrangement uses TRBV5-1 and TRBJ2-7; tentative D call: TRBD2 (5 bases). The sequencing sample was made of PBMCs. The CDR3 region is CASSLGGAPEQYF. DNA for the CDR3: TGCGCCAGCAGCTTGGGGGGAGCCCCCGAGCAGTACTTC. Full variable domain (outside the CDR3, taken from reference TRBV5-1 and TRBJ2-7): KAGVTQTPRYLIKTRGQQVTLSCSPISGHRSVSWYQQTPGQGLQFLFEYFSETQRNKGNFPGRFSGRQFSNSRSEMNVSTLELGDSALYLCASSLGGAPEQYFGPGTRLTVT.